The subject of this entry is one TCR beta chain. The CDR3 length is 20 residues. Trimming removed 0 bases at V and 5 bases at J, with 26 bases between. Per the germline V gene, CDR1 is SGHVS and CDR2 is FNYEAQ. The data were taken from a study of T cell changes during pregnancy in multiple sclerosis. Data came from immunoSEQ multiplex PCR; TCRdb stores just in-frame clones and leaves some out. Among around 74,000 clones listed, less than 90% were seen once. This sequence joins TRBV7-6 and TRBJ2-1; D gene uncertain. The TCR comes from a female donor with multiple sclerosis, enrolled in a pregnancy study. The specimen was peripheral blood, collected before pregnancy. CDR3 sequence: CASSLALSFGSATTHNEQFF. In DNA form, the CDR3 reads TGTGCCAGCAGCTTAGCGCTTTCGTTCGGTTCAGCTACGACACACAATGAGCAGTTCTTC.